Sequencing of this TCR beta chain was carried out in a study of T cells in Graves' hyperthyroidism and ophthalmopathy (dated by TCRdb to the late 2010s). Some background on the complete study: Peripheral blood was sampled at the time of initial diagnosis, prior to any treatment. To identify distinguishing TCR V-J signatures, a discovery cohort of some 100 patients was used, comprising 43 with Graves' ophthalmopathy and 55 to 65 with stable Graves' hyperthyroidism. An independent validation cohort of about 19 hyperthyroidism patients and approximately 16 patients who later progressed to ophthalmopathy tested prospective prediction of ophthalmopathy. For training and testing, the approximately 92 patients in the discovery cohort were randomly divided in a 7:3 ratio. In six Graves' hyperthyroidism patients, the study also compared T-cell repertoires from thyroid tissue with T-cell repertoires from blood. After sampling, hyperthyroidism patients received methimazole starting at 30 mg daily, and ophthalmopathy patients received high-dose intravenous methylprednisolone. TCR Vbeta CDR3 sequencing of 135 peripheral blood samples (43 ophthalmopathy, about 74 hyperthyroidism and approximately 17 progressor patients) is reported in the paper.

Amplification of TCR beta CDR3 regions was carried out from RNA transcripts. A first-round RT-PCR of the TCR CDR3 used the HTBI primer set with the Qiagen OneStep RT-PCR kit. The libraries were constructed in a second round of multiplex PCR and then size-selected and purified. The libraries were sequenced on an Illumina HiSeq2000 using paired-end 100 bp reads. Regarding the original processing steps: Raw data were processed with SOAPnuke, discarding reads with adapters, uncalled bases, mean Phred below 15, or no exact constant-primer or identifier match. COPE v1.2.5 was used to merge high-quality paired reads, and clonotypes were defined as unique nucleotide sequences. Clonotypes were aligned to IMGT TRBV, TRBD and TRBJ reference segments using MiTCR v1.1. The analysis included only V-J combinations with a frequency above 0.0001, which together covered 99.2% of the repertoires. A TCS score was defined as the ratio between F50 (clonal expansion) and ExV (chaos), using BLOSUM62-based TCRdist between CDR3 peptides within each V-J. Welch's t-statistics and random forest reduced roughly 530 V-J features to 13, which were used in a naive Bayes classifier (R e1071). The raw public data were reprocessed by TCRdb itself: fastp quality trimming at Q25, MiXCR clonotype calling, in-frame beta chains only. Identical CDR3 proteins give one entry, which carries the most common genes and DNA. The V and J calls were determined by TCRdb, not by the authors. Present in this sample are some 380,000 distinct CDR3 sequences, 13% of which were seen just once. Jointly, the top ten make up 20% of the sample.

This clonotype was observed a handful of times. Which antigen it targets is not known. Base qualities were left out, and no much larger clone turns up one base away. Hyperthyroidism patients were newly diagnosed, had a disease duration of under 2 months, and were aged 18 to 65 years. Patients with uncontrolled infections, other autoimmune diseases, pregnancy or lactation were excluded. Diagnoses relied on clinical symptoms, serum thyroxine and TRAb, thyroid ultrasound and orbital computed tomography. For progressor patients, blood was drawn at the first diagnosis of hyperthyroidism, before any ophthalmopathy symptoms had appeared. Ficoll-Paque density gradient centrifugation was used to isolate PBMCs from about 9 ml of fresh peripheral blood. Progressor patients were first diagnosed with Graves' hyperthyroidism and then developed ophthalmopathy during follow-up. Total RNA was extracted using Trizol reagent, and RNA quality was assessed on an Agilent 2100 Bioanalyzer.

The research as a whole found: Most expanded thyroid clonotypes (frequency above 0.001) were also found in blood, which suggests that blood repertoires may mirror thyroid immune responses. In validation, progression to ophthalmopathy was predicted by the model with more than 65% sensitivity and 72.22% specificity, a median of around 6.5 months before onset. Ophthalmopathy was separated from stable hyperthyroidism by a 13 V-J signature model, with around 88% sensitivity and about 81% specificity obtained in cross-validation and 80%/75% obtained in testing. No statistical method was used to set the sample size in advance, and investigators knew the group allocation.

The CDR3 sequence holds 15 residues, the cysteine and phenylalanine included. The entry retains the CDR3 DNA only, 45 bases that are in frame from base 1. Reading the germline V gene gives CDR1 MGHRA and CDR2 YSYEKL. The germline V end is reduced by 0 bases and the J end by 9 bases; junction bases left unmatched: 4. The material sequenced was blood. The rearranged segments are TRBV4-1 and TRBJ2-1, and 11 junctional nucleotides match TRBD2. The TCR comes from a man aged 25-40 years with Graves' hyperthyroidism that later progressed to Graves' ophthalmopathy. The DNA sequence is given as TGCGCCAGCAGCCAAGATCAACTAGCGGGAGTTGAGCAGTTCTTC. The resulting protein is CASSQDQLAGVEQFF.